This is a list of T cell receptor beta chains from one sample in a study of blood T cell repertoires in COVID-19. The method was immunoSEQ multiplex PCR; TCRdb's version includes in-frame clones alone and lacks a portion of them. This table holds more than 300,000 clones, 70% to 90% found once. Sequenced material: PBMCs or T cells enriched from blood (not recorded which). The receptors here all came from a middle-aged man in a cohort exposed to, infected with or recovered from COVID-19 (not recorded which). The CDR3 runs from the conserved cysteine through the conserved F or W. A D gene is named only where the DNA matches it firmly. Part of the rows lack a size; the others show once, few, many or a class for expanded clones.

cdr3_nt: TGTGCCAGCAGCCCGACAGGGTCGATCTGGTATTTT
cdr3_aa: CASSPTGSIWYF
j_call: TRBJ2-3
v_call: TRBV7-9
d_call: TRBD1
cdr3_length: 12
clone_size: .

cdr3_nt: TGTGCCAGTAGGCAGAGACAGGCTCGAGCAACTAATGAAAAACTGTTTTTT
cdr3_aa: CASRQRQARATNEKLFF
j_call: TRBJ1-4
v_call: TRBV19
d_call: .
cdr3_length: 17
clone_size: .

cdr3_nt: TGTGCCAGCAGCAAAGTCCGGGGGGCAGCTAATCCGGCTAATGAAAAACTGTTTTTT
cdr3_aa: CASSKVRGAANPANEKLFF
j_call: TRBJ1-4
v_call: TRBV21-1
d_call: .
cdr3_length: 19
clone_size: .

cdr3_nt: TGTGCCAGTAATCTGCAATCTAAAACCTACGAGCAGTACTTC
cdr3_aa: CASNLQSKTYEQYF
j_call: TRBJ2-7
v_call: TRBV28
d_call: .
cdr3_length: 14
clone_size: .

cdr3_nt: TGTGCCAGCAGCCAGACAGGGAATTATGGCTACACCTTC
cdr3_aa: CASSQTGNYGYTF
j_call: TRBJ1-2
v_call: TRBV5-6
d_call: TRBD1
cdr3_length: 13
clone_size: .

cdr3_nt: TGTGCCAGCAGCCAAGGACAGTACCACCGTGGCTACACCTTC
cdr3_aa: CASSQGQYHRGYTF
j_call: TRBJ1-2
v_call: TRBV7-8
d_call: .
cdr3_length: 14
clone_size: once

cdr3_nt: TGTGCCAGCAGTCCGGGACTAGCGGGAGGTGAGCAGTTCTTC
cdr3_aa: CASSPGLAGGEQFF
j_call: TRBJ2-1
v_call: TRBV27
d_call: TRBD2
cdr3_length: 14
clone_size: .

cdr3_nt: TGTGCCAGCAGCTTAGTAGCGGGAGGGGGGAATGAGCAGTTCTTC
cdr3_aa: CASSLVAGGGNEQFF
j_call: TRBJ2-1
v_call: TRBV7-9
d_call: TRBD2
cdr3_length: 15
clone_size: .

cdr3_nt: TGTGCCAGCAGCCAAGATGCCCCGTTCCTAGCGGGAGATTCAGATACGCAGTATTTT
cdr3_aa: CASSQDAPFLAGDSDTQYF
j_call: TRBJ2-3
v_call: TRBV3-1/TRBV3-2
d_call: TRBD2
cdr3_length: 19
clone_size: once

cdr3_nt: TGTGCCAGCAGCCAGCGGACTAGCGGGAGTAATGAGCAGTTCTTC
cdr3_aa: CASSQRTSGSNEQFF
j_call: TRBJ2-1
v_call: TRBV3-1/TRBV3-2
d_call: TRBD2
cdr3_length: 15
clone_size: .

cdr3_nt: TGTGCCATCAGTGGCGGGACTCTCTCCTACGAGCAGTACTTC
cdr3_aa: CAISGGTLSYEQYF
j_call: TRBJ2-7
v_call: TRBV10-3
d_call: .
cdr3_length: 14
clone_size: once

cdr3_nt: TGTGCCTGGGCTGGACAGTACACTGAAGCTTTCTTT
cdr3_aa: CAWAGQYTEAFF
j_call: TRBJ1-1
v_call: TRBV30
d_call: .
cdr3_length: 12
clone_size: .

cdr3_nt: TGTGCCACCAGTGATCGAAGGGGGCGCGGAACCGGGGAGCTGTTTTTT
cdr3_aa: CATSDRRGRGTGELFF
j_call: TRBJ2-2
v_call: TRBV24-1
d_call: TRBD1
cdr3_length: 16
clone_size: few

cdr3_nt: TGTGCCAGCAGCTTCCCTAGCGGTGATGAGCAGTTCTTC
cdr3_aa: CASSFPSGDEQFF
j_call: TRBJ2-1
v_call: TRBV5-4
d_call: TRBD2
cdr3_length: 13
clone_size: .

cdr3_nt: TGTGCCAGCAGCTCACGTAGCGGGAGCGGGGATACGCAGTATTTT
cdr3_aa: CASSSRSGSGDTQYF
j_call: TRBJ2-3
v_call: TRBV7-9
d_call: TRBD2
cdr3_length: 15
clone_size: .

cdr3_nt: TGTGCCAGCAGTCCCCGACAGGGCTGGGACAATCAGCCCCAGCATTTT
cdr3_aa: CASSPRQGWDNQPQHF
j_call: TRBJ1-5
v_call: TRBV27
d_call: TRBD1
cdr3_length: 16
clone_size: .

cdr3_nt: TGTGCCAGCAGCCAAGAGGGGGGGATATCAGGAGAAAAACTGTTTTTT
cdr3_aa: CASSQEGGISGEKLFF
j_call: TRBJ1-4
v_call: TRBV4-2
d_call: .
cdr3_length: 16
clone_size: .

cdr3_nt: TGTGCCAGCAGCCCATCCCCGGGACAGGGGTTCGAGCAGTACTTC
cdr3_aa: CASSPSPGQGFEQYF
j_call: TRBJ2-7
v_call: TRBV7-6
d_call: TRBD1
cdr3_length: 15
clone_size: .

cdr3_nt: TGTGCCAGCAGTGATGAAGGACAGGGGACTAACTATGGCTACACCTTC
cdr3_aa: CASSDEGQGTNYGYTF
j_call: TRBJ1-2
v_call: TRBV6-1
d_call: TRBD1
cdr3_length: 16
clone_size: .

cdr3_nt: TGTGCCAGCTTAGGTGGGGCAGACAGATATGGCTACACCTTC
cdr3_aa: CASLGGADRYGYTF
j_call: TRBJ1-2
v_call: TRBV6-5
d_call: .
cdr3_length: 14
clone_size: .

cdr3_nt: TGTGCCAGCAGCTTAATCTCCGACAGGGGGTCCTACGAGCAGTACTTC
cdr3_aa: CASSLISDRGSYEQYF
j_call: TRBJ2-7
v_call: TRBV7-6
d_call: TRBD1
cdr3_length: 16
clone_size: .

cdr3_nt: TGTGCCAGCAGCCAAGTGGTGGCTAGCGGGTCCGAGCAGTTCTTC
cdr3_aa: CASSQVVASGSEQFF
j_call: TRBJ2-1
v_call: TRBV4-2
d_call: TRBD2
cdr3_length: 15
clone_size: few

cdr3_nt: TGTGCCAGCAGCCAACAGGTAGGGGGGGCCTACGAGCAGTACTTC
cdr3_aa: CASSQQVGGAYEQYF
j_call: TRBJ2-7
v_call: TRBV5-5
d_call: .
cdr3_length: 15
clone_size: .

cdr3_nt: TGCGCCAGCAGCAACCAGGGGGCCGCCGGGGAGCTGTTTTTT
cdr3_aa: CASSNQGAAGELFF
j_call: TRBJ2-2
v_call: TRBV5-1
d_call: TRBD1
cdr3_length: 14
clone_size: .

cdr3_nt: TGCGCCAGCAGGGCGGGGGGACACACCGGGGAGCTGTTTTTT
cdr3_aa: CASRAGGHTGELFF
j_call: TRBJ2-2
v_call: TRBV5-1
d_call: TRBD2
cdr3_length: 14
clone_size: .

cdr3_nt: TGTGCCAGCAGCCCCAGGGGGGCAGGGGGCTGGGTGGACAAAAACATTCAGTACTTC
cdr3_aa: CASSPRGAGGWVDKNIQYF
j_call: TRBJ2-4
v_call: TRBV21-1
d_call: .
cdr3_length: 19
clone_size: few

cdr3_nt: TGTGCCAGCCGCACATCCTCCTACAATGAGCAGTTCTTC
cdr3_aa: CASRTSSYNEQFF
j_call: TRBJ2-1
v_call: TRBV7-9
d_call: .
cdr3_length: 13
clone_size: .

cdr3_nt: TGCAGCGTTGGACAGGGGGACCTTGAAGCTTTCTTT
cdr3_aa: CSVGQGDLEAFF
j_call: TRBJ1-1
v_call: TRBV29-1
d_call: TRBD1
cdr3_length: 12
clone_size: .

cdr3_nt: TGTGCCAGCAGCGTGACGGAGAACTATGGCTACACCTTC
cdr3_aa: CASSVTENYGYTF
j_call: TRBJ1-2
v_call: TRBV5-4
d_call: .
cdr3_length: 13
clone_size: .

cdr3_nt: TGTGCCAGCTCACGCCGGACTAGCGGGAGTCACGGTGAGCAGTTCTTC
cdr3_aa: CASSRRTSGSHGEQFF
j_call: TRBJ2-1
v_call: TRBV18
d_call: TRBD2
cdr3_length: 16
clone_size: .

cdr3_nt: TGTGCCAGCAGCCTAGGTAGCGGGAGCGTCACCGGGGAGCTGTTTTTT
cdr3_aa: CASSLGSGSVTGELFF
j_call: TRBJ2-2
v_call: TRBV7-9
d_call: TRBD2
cdr3_length: 16
clone_size: .

cdr3_nt: TGTGCCAGCAGGACACCGGGGACTGAAGCTTTCTTT
cdr3_aa: CASRTPGTEAFF
j_call: TRBJ1-1
v_call: TRBV28
d_call: .
cdr3_length: 12
clone_size: .

cdr3_nt: TGTGCCAGCAGCTTAACGGCAGGGAGGGGCGGTGAAAAACTGTTTTTT
cdr3_aa: CASSLTAGRGGEKLFF
j_call: TRBJ1-4
v_call: TRBV5-4
d_call: .
cdr3_length: 16
clone_size: .

cdr3_nt: TGTGCCAGTAGTATAGAGGGGACTAGCGAGAATGAGCAGTTCTTC
cdr3_aa: CASSIEGTSENEQFF
j_call: TRBJ2-1
v_call: TRBV19
d_call: TRBD2
cdr3_length: 15
clone_size: .

cdr3_nt: TGTGCCAGAAGCATACTACAGGGGGCAGCTAGCACAGATACGCAGTATTTT
cdr3_aa: CARSILQGAASTDTQYF
j_call: TRBJ2-3
v_call: TRBV5-3
d_call: TRBD1
cdr3_length: 17
clone_size: .

cdr3_nt: TGTGCCCAGCGCCGCGGGTATAATTCACCCCTCCACTTT
cdr3_aa: CAQRRGYNSPLHF
j_call: TRBJ1-6
v_call: TRBV30
d_call: .
cdr3_length: 13
clone_size: .

cdr3_nt: TGTGCCAGCAGCTTCAATGAGGGTATGAACACTGAAGCTTTCTTT
cdr3_aa: CASSFNEGMNTEAFF
j_call: TRBJ1-1
v_call: TRBV11-1
d_call: .
cdr3_length: 15
clone_size: .

cdr3_nt: TGTGCCAGCAGCTCCGGGACAGCGATTAGCACAGATACGCAGTATTTT
cdr3_aa: CASSSGTAISTDTQYF
j_call: TRBJ2-3
v_call: TRBV11-1
d_call: TRBD1
cdr3_length: 16
clone_size: .

cdr3_nt: TGTGCCAGCAGCCGACGACTAGCGGGAGAATCCAATGAGCAGTTCTTC
cdr3_aa: CASSRRLAGESNEQFF
j_call: TRBJ2-1
v_call: TRBV3-1/TRBV3-2
d_call: TRBD2
cdr3_length: 16
clone_size: .

cdr3_nt: TGCGCCAGCAGCAAACAGGGAAACTCTGGAAACACCATATATTTT
cdr3_aa: CASSKQGNSGNTIYF
j_call: TRBJ1-3
v_call: TRBV4-1
d_call: .
cdr3_length: 15
clone_size: .

cdr3_nt: TGTGCCTGGAGTGTAGGGGACAGGGGTGATGGCTACACCTTC
cdr3_aa: CAWSVGDRGDGYTF
j_call: TRBJ1-2
v_call: TRBV30
d_call: TRBD1
cdr3_length: 14
clone_size: once

cdr3_nt: TGTGCCAGCAGCACTCGGAGCCACTCTGGGGCCAACGTCCTGACTTTC
cdr3_aa: CASSTRSHSGANVLTF
j_call: TRBJ2-6
v_call: TRBV5-6
d_call: .
cdr3_length: 16
clone_size: once

cdr3_nt: TGTGCCAGCAGCTTGGAGGGCAGGGGGCAGGGCTATGGCTACACCTTC
cdr3_aa: CASSLEGRGQGYGYTF
j_call: TRBJ1-2
v_call: TRBV5-4
d_call: TRBD1
cdr3_length: 16
clone_size: .

cdr3_nt: TGTGCCAGCAGTTTTGTGGCAGGGAACGTTACTAGCACAGATACGCAGTATTTT
cdr3_aa: CASSFVAGNVTSTDTQYF
j_call: TRBJ2-3
v_call: TRBV28
d_call: .
cdr3_length: 18
clone_size: .

cdr3_nt: TGTGCCAGTTGGGGACTAGTAAAAGAGACCCAGTACTTC
cdr3_aa: CASWGLVKETQYF
j_call: TRBJ2-5
v_call: TRBV28
d_call: TRBD2
cdr3_length: 13
clone_size: few

cdr3_nt: TGTGCCAGTAGTATCGGTTTCGGGGAGCTGTTTTTT
cdr3_aa: CASSIGFGELFF
j_call: TRBJ2-2
v_call: TRBV19
d_call: .
cdr3_length: 12
clone_size: .

cdr3_nt: TGTGCCAGCACCTCAGGGAAGTTTGATGGCTACACCTTC
cdr3_aa: CASTSGKFDGYTF
j_call: TRBJ1-2
v_call: TRBV28
d_call: .
cdr3_length: 13
clone_size: .

cdr3_nt: TGTGCCAGCAGCTCCCGGGACAGGGGCCGGTCGGATAATTTGAACACTGAAGCTTTCTTT
cdr3_aa: CASSSRDRGRSDNLNTEAFF
j_call: TRBJ1-1
v_call: TRBV14
d_call: TRBD1
cdr3_length: 20
clone_size: .

cdr3_nt: TGCGCCAGCAGTGAGCCGGGACTAAGCTCCTACAATGAGCAGTTCTTC
cdr3_aa: CASSEPGLSSYNEQFF
j_call: TRBJ2-1
v_call: TRBV10-2
d_call: TRBD2
cdr3_length: 16
clone_size: .

cdr3_nt: TGTGCCAGCAGCTACGGGACAGGGTACAATGAGCAGTTCTTC
cdr3_aa: CASSYGTGYNEQFF
j_call: TRBJ2-1
v_call: TRBV11-2
d_call: TRBD1
cdr3_length: 14
clone_size: .

cdr3_nt: TGTGCCAGCAGCTTAACCGGGGGTGAGCAGTTCTTC
cdr3_aa: CASSLTGGEQFF
j_call: TRBJ2-1
v_call: TRBV13
d_call: .
cdr3_length: 12
clone_size: .

cdr3_nt: TGTGCCAGCAGCCAGGGTGGGGCCTACGAGCAGTACTTC
cdr3_aa: CASSQGGAYEQYF
j_call: TRBJ2-7
v_call: TRBV28
d_call: .
cdr3_length: 13
clone_size: .

cdr3_nt: TGTGCCAGCAGTACTAGCGGGGAGAATGAGCAGTTCTTC
cdr3_aa: CASSTSGENEQFF
j_call: TRBJ2-1
v_call: TRBV6-4
d_call: TRBD2
cdr3_length: 13
clone_size: few

cdr3_nt: TGTGCCAGCAGTAGTATAGCGGGAATCTCCTACGAGCAGTACTTC
cdr3_aa: CASSSIAGISYEQYF
j_call: TRBJ2-7
v_call: TRBV28
d_call: TRBD2
cdr3_length: 15
clone_size: .

cdr3_nt: TGCAGCGCCGGGGGACTAGCGGGAAGTGAGCAGTTCTTC
cdr3_aa: CSAGGLAGSEQFF
j_call: TRBJ2-1
v_call: TRBV29-1
d_call: TRBD2
cdr3_length: 13
clone_size: .